The rows below give T cell receptor beta chains drawn from one sample of a study of blood T cell repertoires in COVID-19. Produced via immunoSEQ multiplex PCR; TCRdb's table is partial and in-frame only. This sample has roughly 40,000 clones, with around 91% found just once. The sample was peripheral blood. All receptors derive from a man aged 45-65 years with active COVID-19. Each CDR3 is given with its conserved first and last residue. D genes are given only for firm matches. The size of a clone is reported for some rows only, either as once, few or many, or as a class for expanded clones.

v_gene	abundance	d_gene	j_gene	CDR3aa	CDR3nt
TRBV19	once	.	TRBJ1-2	CASSRRGYGYTF	TGTGCCAGTAGTAGAAGGGGCTATGGCTACACCTTC
TRBV29-1	once	TRBD1	TRBJ1-1	CSVTGTGGFEAFF	TGCAGCGTTACCGGGACAGGGGGCTTTGAAGCTTTCTTT
TRBV2	.	TRBD1	TRBJ1-6	CATLVTGDNSPLHF	TGTGCCACCCTCGTGACAGGGGATAATTCACCCCTCCACTTT
TRBV19	.	TRBD1	TRBJ2-1	CASTAMGQGYNEQFF	TGTGCCAGTACTGCCATGGGACAGGGTTACAATGAGCAGTTCTTC
TRBV2	.	TRBD1	TRBJ1-2	CASSRDRRIYGYTF	TGTGCCAGCAGCAGGGACAGGAGAATTTATGGCTACACCTTC
TRBV21-1	.	.	TRBJ2-7	CASSNQTGTAYEQYF	TGTGCCAGCAGCAACCAGACAGGGACGGCCTACGAGCAGTACTTC
TRBV18	.	.	TRBJ2-3	CASSQNFGPDTQYF	TGTGCCAGCTCCCAAAACTTTGGGCCAGATACGCAGTATTTT
TRBV6-5	.	TRBD2	TRBJ2-3	CASTEQTSGPDTQYF	TGTGCCAGCACCGAGCAGACTAGCGGCCCAGATACGCAGTATTTT
TRBV10-3	.	TRBD1	TRBJ1-1	CAISWGQGGITEAFF	TGTGCCATCAGCTGGGGACAGGGGGGTATCACTGAAGCTTTCTTT
TRBV3-1/TRBV3-2	.	.	TRBJ1-5	CASSRSGSYQPQHF	TGTGCCAGCAGCCGGTCAGGTTCCTATCAGCCCCAGCATTTT
TRBV5-1	.	.	TRBJ2-7	CASSLRGYEQYF	TGCGCCAGCAGCTTGCGGGGGTACGAGCAGTACTTC
TRBV5-5	.	TRBD1	TRBJ1-5	CASSDLTGSQPQHF	TGTGCCAGCAGCGACCTGACAGGGTCCCAGCCCCAGCATTTT
TRBV28	once	TRBD1	TRBJ1-5	CASWTGINQPQHF	TGTGCCAGCTGGACAGGGATCAATCAGCCCCAGCATTTT
TRBV5-4	.	.	TRBJ1-2	CASSSLVGGGYTF	TGTGCCAGCAGCTCCCTGGTCGGAGGAGGCTACACCTTC
TRBV4-3	.	TRBD1	TRBJ1-5	CASSQVSGGGQPQHF	TGCGCCAGCAGCCAAGTCTCAGGGGGAGGTCAGCCCCAGCATTTT
TRBV12-3/TRBV12-4	.	.	TRBJ1-2	CAVRGYGYTF	TGTGCCGTCAGGGGCTATGGCTACACCTTC
TRBV4-1	.	.	TRBJ2-5	CASSLPGVGETQYF	TGCGCCAGCAGCCTGCCGGGTGTGGGAGAGACCCAGTACTTC
TRBV6-5	.	.	TRBJ1-5	CASSPNRQGNQPQHF	TGTGCCAGCAGTCCGAATCGACAGGGCAATCAGCCCCAGCATTTT
TRBV6-4	.	TRBD1	TRBJ1-2	CASSATMEGARYGYTF	TGTGCCAGCAGTGCTACTATGGAGGGGGCGCGGTATGGCTACACCTTC
TRBV19	.	.	TRBJ2-7	CASSIRRSTIAYEQYF	TGTGCCAGTAGTATCCGGCGTTCGACTATTGCCTACGAGCAGTACTTC
TRBV15	.	.	TRBJ1-5	CATSRDQGLKGQPQHF	TGTGCCACCAGCAGGGACCAGGGACTCAAGGGGCAGCCCCAGCATTTT
TRBV5-1	.	TRBD1	TRBJ1-1	CASSLRSQGEAFF	TGCGCCAGCAGCCTACGATCACAGGGGGAAGCTTTCTTT
TRBV29-1	.	TRBD1	TRBJ2-1	CSVAKDRVYNEQFF	TGCAGCGTCGCTAAGGACAGGGTTTACAATGAGCAGTTCTTC
TRBV6-5	.	.	TRBJ2-3	CASSYSGTSTDTQYF	TGTGCCAGCAGTTACTCGGGCACCAGCACAGATACGCAGTATTTT
TRBV11-2	.	.	TRBJ1-2	CASSTLTRSRRRDYGYTF	TGTGCCAGCAGCACATTAACCCGGTCACGTCGGAGGGACTATGGCTACACCTTC
TRBV12-3/TRBV12-4	.	.	TRBJ2-5	CASSYSETQYF	TGTGCCAGCAGTTATAGTGAGACCCAGTACTTC
TRBV15	once	TRBD2	TRBJ2-5	CATSMAGTSGETQYF	TGTGCCACCAGCATGGCCGGGACTAGCGGGGAGACCCAGTACTTC
TRBV14	.	.	TRBJ2-3	CASSRGGFNTQYF	TGTGCCAGCAGCCGGGGGGGCTTTAATACGCAGTATTTT
TRBV4-2	few	TRBD1	TRBJ2-5	CASSPGLYRGQETQYF	TGTGCCAGCAGCCCAGGACTATACAGGGGGCAGGAGACCCAGTACTTC
TRBV28	.	.	TRBJ1-1	CASSLLNTEAFF	TGTGCCAGCAGCCTATTGAACACTGAAGCTTTCTTT
TRBV5-4	.	TRBD2	TRBJ2-3	CASSQGLAGPDTQYF	TGTGCCAGCAGCCAGGGACTAGCGGGGCCAGATACGCAGTATTTT
TRBV19	.	TRBD1	TRBJ1-1	CASSIVGTGYSEAFF	TGTGCCAGTAGTATAGTCGGGACAGGCTATTCTGAAGCTTTCTTT
TRBV4-3	.	TRBD1	TRBJ1-2	CASSQDRGQGIGYGYTF	TGCGCCAGCAGCCAAGATCGAGGACAGGGGATAGGGTATGGCTACACCTTC
TRBV24-1	.	.	TRBJ2-3	CAIGGEGALGTQYF	TGTGCCATTGGAGGAGAAGGCGCTTTAGGTACGCAGTATTTT
TRBV5-1	.	TRBD1	TRBJ1-2	CASSPGTGNGYTF	TGCGCCAGCAGCCCCGGGACAGGGAATGGCTACACCTTC
TRBV5-6	.	.	TRBJ2-1	CASSLGGSSYNEQFF	TGTGCCAGCAGCTTGGGCGGAAGCTCCTACAATGAGCAGTTCTTC
TRBV29-1	.	.	TRBJ2-7	CSVEPPRVLGQYF	TGCAGCGTTGAACCTCCGCGGGTACTCGGGCAGTACTTC
TRBV30	.	.	TRBJ1-2	CAWSRPTGGYTF	TGTGCCTGGAGTCGTCCTACGGGAGGCTACACCTTC
TRBV3-1/TRBV3-2	.	.	TRBJ1-1	CASSHRMNTEAFF	TGTGCCAGCAGCCACCGTATGAACACTGAAGCTTTCTTT
TRBV6-1	.	TRBD1	TRBJ1-4	CASSEDRASNEKLFF	TGTGCCAGCAGTGAGGACAGGGCGTCTAATGAAAAACTGTTTTTT
TRBV2	few	.	TRBJ2-5	CASSEWSLAGETQYF	TGTGCCAGCAGTGAATGGTCTTTGGCGGGGGAGACCCAGTACTTC
TRBV15	.	TRBD1	TRBJ1-2	CATSEDRRYGYTF	TGTGCCACCAGCGAGGACAGGCGGTATGGCTACACCTTC
TRBV30	.	.	TRBJ1-2	CAWSPPPGQIYRGYTF	TGTGCCTGGAGCCCTCCACCGGGACAAATATATCGGGGCTACACCTTC
TRBV29-1	.	TRBD1	TRBJ2-3	CSVGAAGGMADTQYF	TGCAGCGTTGGGGCGGCAGGGGGCATGGCAGATACGCAGTATTTT
TRBV27	.	TRBD1	TRBJ2-6	CASSFGIGGAMGANVLTF	TGTGCCAGCAGTTTTGGGATAGGGGGCGCGATGGGGGCCAACGTCCTGACTTTC
TRBV3-1/TRBV3-2	.	TRBD1	TRBJ2-5	CASSTNGQGLKTQYF	TGTGCCAGCAGCACCAACGGACAGGGTCTAAAGACCCAGTACTTC
TRBV3-1/TRBV3-2	.	TRBD1	TRBJ1-1	CASSPRGFRNTEAFF	TGTGCCAGCAGCCCCAGGGGGTTCCGGAACACTGAAGCTTTCTTT
TRBV6-5	.	.	TRBJ1-1	CASSLGIGVPFF	TGTGCCAGCAGTTTGGGAATAGGGGTGCCTTTCTTT
TRBV7-9	once	TRBD2	TRBJ2-5	CASSLKERLAVKETQYF	TGTGCCAGCAGCTTAAAAGAAAGGCTAGCGGTTAAAGAGACCCAGTACTTC
TRBV6-1	.	.	TRBJ2-7	CASTKVDSTYEQYF	TGTGCCAGCACCAAGGTGGACTCAACCTACGAGCAGTACTTC